The next 10 T cell receptor beta chains were all read from a single sample in a study of Ad26.COV2.S vaccination and SARS-CoV-2 variants. Treatment noted: over 15 received Ad26.COV2.S at low or high dose, single or two shots; about 5 received placebo; per-sample allocation not given. On day 63 after the first injection, vaccine and placebo recipients gave samples. Clones were sequenced by immunoSEQ multiplex PCR, and TCRdb holds only the in-frame ones, with some missing. The sample includes around 320,000 clones, 87% seen only once; the top ten take around 3.6%. The specimen was peripheral blood, collected in a trial of Ad26.COV2.S vaccine versus placebo. These receptors originate from a person aged 18-65 years who received the Ad26.COV2.S COVID-19 vaccine or a placebo.

This clone was found once. The V call is TRBV6-1, the J call TRBJ1-1; a possible D gene is TRBD1 (6 bases). The germline gives CDR1 MNHNS, CDR2 SASEGT. This CDR3 comprises 14 residues. The germline V and J ends were trimmed by 2 bases and 1 base, with 8 bases remaining between them. This chain's CDR3 is CASSEHRANTEAFF. The CDR3 nucleotides are TGTGCCAGCAGTGAACACAGGGCGAACACTGAAGCTTTCTTT.

The V call is TRBV6-2 or TRBV6-3, the J call TRBJ2-7; no reliable D call. Trimming removed 5 bases from V and 2 bases from J, with 7 bases in between. The CDR3 covers 12 residues. Germline CDR1 reads MNHEY; CDR2 reads SVGEGT. The CDR3 sequence: CASSPSPYEQYF. CDR3 DNA: TGTGCCAGCAGTCCGTCGCCCTACGAGCAGTACTTC.

This chain joins TRBV6-5 and TRBJ2-1; tentatively, D is TRBD1 (5 bases). Germline V gives CDR1 MNHEY, CDR2 SVGAGI. The CDR3 length is 14 residues. Trimming left V 2 bases short and J 0 bases short, with 5 bases between. The CDR3 protein is CASSYQGSYNEQFF. The CDR3 nucleotides read TGTGCCAGCAGTTACCAGGGCTCCTACAATGAGCAGTTCTTC.

For the CDR3, the DNA is TGCAGCGTTGAGCGAGGGAGCATTCAGTACTTC. Translating it yields CSVERGSIQYF. V gene TRBV29-1 combines with J gene TRBJ2-4; possible D gene TRBD2, 5 bases. The CDR3 has 11 amino acids. With 3 bases removed from V and 9 bases from J, the gap between germline ends came to 9 bases. Looked up from germline, CDR1 is SQVTM and CDR2 is ANQGSEA.

This clone was detected only once. The CDR3 bases are TGTGCCAGCAGCTTAACTTGGGGCAGATCTAGCAATCAGCCCCAGCATTTT. Translated: CASSLTWGRSSNQPQHF. The chain has TRBV7-8 and TRBJ1-5, with a weak D call TRBD1 (5 bases). Germline values: CDR1 SGHVS, CDR2 FQNEAQ. The CDR3 covers 17 residues. V gave up 2 bases and J gave up 0 bases, with 14 bases separating them.

The rearrangement uses TRBV5-1 and TRBJ1-1, with D possibly matching TRBD1 (6 bases). This CDR3 region has 15 residues. Trimming shortened V by 2 bases and J by 3 bases, and 14 bases separated the two germline ends. Germline loops: CDR1 SGHRS, CDR2 YFSETQ. In nucleotides, the CDR3 is TGCGCCAGCAGCTTATACTCCCCAGGGGACACTGAAGCTTTCTTT. It translates to CASSLYSPGDTEAFF.

The rearrangement joins TRBV11-2 to TRBJ2-4; D remains ambiguous. Trimming cost V 1 base and J 4 bases, with 8 bases left between them. The CDR3 totals 14 residues. Looked up from germline, CDR1 is SGHAT and CDR2 is FQNNGV. CDR3 residues: CASSLGTAKNIQYF. CDR3 sequence (DNA): TGTGCCAGCAGCTTAGGAACAGCTAAAAACATTCAGTACTTC.

J is TRBJ1-1 and V is TRBV7-2, with D unresolved. The germline V and J ends were trimmed by 1 base and 3 bases, with 18 bases remaining between them. The CDR3 runs 17 residues. Germline assignment: CDR1 SGHTA and CDR2 FQGNSA. The CDR3 sequence is CASSLEVPPPPDTEAFF. The DNA for the CDR3 is TGTGCCAGCAGCTTAGAAGTCCCACCACCGCCGGACACTGAAGCTTTCTTT.

This rearrangement joins TRBV28 to TRBJ1-2; TRBD1 agrees at 10 bases. From germline, CDR1 is MDHEN and CDR2 SYDVKM. This CDR3 has 14 amino acids. V trimming: 6 bases; J trimming: 1 base; junction bases outside the gene matches: 2. The CDR3 loop is CASRDRGINYGYTF. The CDR3 nucleotides read TGTGCCAGCAGGGACAGGGGGATTAACTATGGCTACACCTTC.

This clone was seen only once. V usage is TRBV5-1 and J usage is TRBJ1-2; D unclear. Germline lookup yields CDR1 SGHRS and CDR2 YFSETQ. Trimming removed 0 bases from V and 10 bases from J, with 16 bases in between. The CDR3 contains 14 residues. The CDR3: CASSLDARSGIYTF. The CDR3 DNA reads TGCGCCAGCAGCTTGGATGCACGATCGGGTATCTACACCTTC.